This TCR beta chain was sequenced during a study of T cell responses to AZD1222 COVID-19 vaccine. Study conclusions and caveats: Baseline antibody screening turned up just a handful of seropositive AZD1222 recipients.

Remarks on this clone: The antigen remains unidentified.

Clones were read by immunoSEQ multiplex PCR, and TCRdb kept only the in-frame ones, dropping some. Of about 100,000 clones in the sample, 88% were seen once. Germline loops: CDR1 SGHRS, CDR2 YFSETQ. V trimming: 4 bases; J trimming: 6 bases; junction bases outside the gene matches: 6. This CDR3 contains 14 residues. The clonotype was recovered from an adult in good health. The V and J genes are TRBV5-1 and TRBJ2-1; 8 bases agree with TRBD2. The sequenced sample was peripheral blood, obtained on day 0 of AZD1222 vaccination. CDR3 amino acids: CASSDTSGANEQFF. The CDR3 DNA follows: TGCGCCAGCAGCGATACTAGCGGCGCCAATGAGCAGTTCTTC.